This T cell receptor beta chain originates from a study of T-cell reconstitution after alpha-beta-depleted transplantation in children. The V gene lost 7 bases and the J gene lost 0 bases, with 10 bases spanning the gap. Germline CDR1 reads MNHEY; CDR2 reads SVGAGI. This CDR3 is 13 amino acids long. Unique molecular identifiers tagged the TCRbeta library. TCRdb re-called the PCR reads through MiXCR, storing one row per CDR3 protein. This table has more than 200,000 distinct CDR3 sequences, around 8.9% appearing once. The sample holds many counts of this clonotype. The specimen comprised PBMCs from the stem cell graft donor, sampled from the stem cell graft. This chain links TRBV6-5 with TRBJ2-7; either TRBD1 or TRBD2 may supply D (5 bases each). The receptor's source is a human donor who donated a stem cell graft to a child with SCID. CDR3 nucleotide sequence: TGTGCCAGCAACCGGGACGGCTCCTACGAGCAGTACTTC. Its protein product is CASNRDGSYEQYF.